The clone carrying this TCR beta chain was seen only once. What it recognizes is unknown. These data come from a study of cytomegalovirus exposure and HLA in healthy donors. Study-level findings and limits: A later analysis linked a missense variant in DCLRE1C to the trimming of TCR beta V and J genes. The authors reported that TCR beta sequences could predict HLA-A and HLA-B alleles. These predictions were accurate for most subjects in the first cohort. With DRB1 most and HLA-C fewest, TCR association rates differed between HLA loci in a later analysis.

Primers for the PCR totalled 60 Vbeta and 13 Jbeta. The repertoire was sequenced with immunoSEQ multiplex PCR; TCRdb's copy has only in-frame clones and lacks some. Of about 90,000 clones in the sample, 76% were seen once. Trimming pared 0 bases from V and 7 bases from J, leaving 10 bases between. The CDR3 totals 13 residues. The germline CDR1 and CDR2 sequences are SGHTS and YDEGEE. The clonotype originates from a woman aged 55-69 years in good health and CMV-seropositive. V and J are TRBV5-8 and TRBJ1-1; D remains unclear. Sequences were obtained from PBMCs. CDR3 DNA: TGTGCCAGCAGCTTGGCTCCGGGAGGTGAAGCTTTCTTT. Protein: CASSLAPGGEAFF. The full variable domain, rest sourced from reference TRBV5-8 and TRBJ1-1, is EAGVTQSPTHLIKTRGQQATLRCSPISGHTSVYWYQQALGLGLQFLLWYDEGEERNRGNFPPRFSGRQFPNYSSELNVNALELEDSALYLCASSLAPGGEAFFGQGTRLTVV.